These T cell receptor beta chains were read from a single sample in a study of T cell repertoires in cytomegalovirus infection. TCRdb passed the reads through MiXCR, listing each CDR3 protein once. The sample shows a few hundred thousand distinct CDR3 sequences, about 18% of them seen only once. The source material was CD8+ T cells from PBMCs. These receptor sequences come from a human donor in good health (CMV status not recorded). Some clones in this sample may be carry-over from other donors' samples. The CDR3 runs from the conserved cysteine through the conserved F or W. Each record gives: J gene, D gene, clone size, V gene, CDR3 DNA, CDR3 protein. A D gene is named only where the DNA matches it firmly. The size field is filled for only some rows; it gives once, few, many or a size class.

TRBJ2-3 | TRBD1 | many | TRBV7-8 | TGTGCCAGCAGCAATGGGACAGGAAGGTCCCGGACGCAGTATTTT | CASSNGTGRSRTQYF
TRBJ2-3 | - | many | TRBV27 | TGTGCCAGCAGTCGAAGAGGACGACCAGATACGCAGTATTTT | CASSRRGRPDTQYF
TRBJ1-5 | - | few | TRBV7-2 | TGTGCCAGCAGCTTAGCTTTTCATCAGCCCCAGCATTTT | CASSLAFHQPQHF
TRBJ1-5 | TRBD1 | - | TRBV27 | TGTGCCAGCAGTCAAACAGGGGGCAATCAGCCCCAGCATTTT | CASSQTGGNQPQHF
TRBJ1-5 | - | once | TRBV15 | TGTGCCACCAGCAGAAGCGACTTTCAGCCCCAGCATTTT | CATSRSDFQPQHF
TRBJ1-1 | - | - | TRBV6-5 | TGTGCCAGCAGTTACTCTCTCCAGGGTGGCACTGAAGCTTTCTTT | CASSYSLQGGTEAFF
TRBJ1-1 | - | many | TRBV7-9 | TGTGCCAGCAGCTTAGCGGGGCCGGGTACTGAAGCTTTCTTT | CASSLAGPGTEAFF
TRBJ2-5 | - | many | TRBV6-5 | TGTGCCAGCAGTCCCAGCCTGGGGGGCACGGAGACCCAGTACTTC | CASSPSLGGTETQYF
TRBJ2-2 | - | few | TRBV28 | TGTGCCAGCTCTATCTTAGGACGTCCCGGGGAGCTGTTTTTT | CASSILGRPGELFF
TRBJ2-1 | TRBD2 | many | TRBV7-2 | TGTGCCAGCGGGCCTAGCGGGGGACCCTACAATGAGCAGTTCTTC | CASGPSGGPYNEQFF
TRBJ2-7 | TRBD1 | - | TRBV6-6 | TGTGCCAACTCCAGGGGGCTGACCTACGAGCAGTACTTC | CANSRGLTYEQYF
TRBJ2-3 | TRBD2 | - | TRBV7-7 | TGTGCTAGCAGCCGTAGCGGGGGGATCACAGATACGCAGTATTTT | CASSRSGGITDTQYF
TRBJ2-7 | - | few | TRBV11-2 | TGTGCCAGCAGCTTAGAATTCGCTATACATTACAGGGCCGGGTGCGAGCAGTACTTC | CASSLEFAIHYRAGCEQYF
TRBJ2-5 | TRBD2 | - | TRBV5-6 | TGTGCCAGCACCCCGGGGGGGATCCAGCGGGGGACCCAGTACTTC | CASTPGGIQRGTQYF